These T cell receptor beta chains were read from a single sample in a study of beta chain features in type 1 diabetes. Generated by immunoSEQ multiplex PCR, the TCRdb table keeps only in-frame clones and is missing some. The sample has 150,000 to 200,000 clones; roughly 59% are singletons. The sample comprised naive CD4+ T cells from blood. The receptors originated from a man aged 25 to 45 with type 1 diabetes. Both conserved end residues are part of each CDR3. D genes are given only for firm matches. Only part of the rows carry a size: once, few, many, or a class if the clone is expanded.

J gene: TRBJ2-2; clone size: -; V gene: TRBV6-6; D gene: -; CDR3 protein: CASTQASVGELFF; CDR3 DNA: TGTGCCAGTACCCAGGCGAGCGTCGGGGAGCTGTTTTTT
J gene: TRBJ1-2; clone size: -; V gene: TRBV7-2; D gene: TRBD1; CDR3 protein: CASSLKTGDNYGYTF; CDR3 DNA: TGTGCCAGCAGCTTAAAGACAGGGGATAACTATGGCTACACCTTC
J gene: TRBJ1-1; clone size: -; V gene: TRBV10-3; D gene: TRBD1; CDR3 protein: CAISESQGAGNTEAFF; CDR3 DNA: TGTGCCATCAGTGAGTCCCAGGGGGCGGGGAACACTGAAGCTTTCTTT
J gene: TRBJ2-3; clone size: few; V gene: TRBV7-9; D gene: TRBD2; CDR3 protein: CASGYGDRLAADTQYF; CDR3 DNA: TGTGCCAGCGGGTATGGGGACAGACTAGCGGCAGATACGCAGTATTTT
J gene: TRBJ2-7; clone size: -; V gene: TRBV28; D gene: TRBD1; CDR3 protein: CASSTPGQGAYEQYF; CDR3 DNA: TGTGCCAGCAGTACTCCCGGACAGGGAGCCTACGAGCAGTACTTC
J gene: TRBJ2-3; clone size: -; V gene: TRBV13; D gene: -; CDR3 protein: CASSHSFIRTDADTQYF; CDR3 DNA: TGTGCCAGCAGCCACTCATTCATCAGGACAGACGCAGATACGCAGTATTTT
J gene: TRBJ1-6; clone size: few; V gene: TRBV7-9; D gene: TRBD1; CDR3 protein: CASSFQTGGKSPLHF; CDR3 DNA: TGTGCCAGCAGCTTCCAGACAGGGGGCAAATCACCCCTCCACTTT
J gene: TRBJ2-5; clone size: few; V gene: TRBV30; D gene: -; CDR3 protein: CAWTLQETQYF; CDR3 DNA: TGTGCCTGGACCCTCCAAGAGACCCAGTACTTC
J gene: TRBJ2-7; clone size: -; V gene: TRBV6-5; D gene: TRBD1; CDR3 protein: CASRLDRGYYEQYF; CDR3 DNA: TGTGCCAGCCGTTTGGACAGGGGGTACTACGAGCAGTACTTC
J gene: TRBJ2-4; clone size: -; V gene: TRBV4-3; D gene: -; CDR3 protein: CASSQEWPGAKNIQYF; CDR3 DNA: TGCGCCAGCAGCCAAGAATGGCCAGGGGCCAAAAACATTCAGTACTTC
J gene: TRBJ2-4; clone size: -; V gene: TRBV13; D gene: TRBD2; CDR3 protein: CASKTSGELLAKNIQYF; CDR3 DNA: TGTGCCAGCAAAACTAGCGGGGAACTCCTAGCCAAAAACATTCAGTACTTC
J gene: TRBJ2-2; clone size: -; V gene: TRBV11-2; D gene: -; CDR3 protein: CASSFTGYTGELFF; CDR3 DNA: TGTGCCAGCAGCTTCACAGGGTACACCGGGGAGCTGTTTTTT
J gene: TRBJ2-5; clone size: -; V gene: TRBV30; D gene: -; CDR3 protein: CAWSAGGETQYF; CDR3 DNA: TGTGCCTGGAGCGCCGGAGGGGAGACCCAGTACTTC
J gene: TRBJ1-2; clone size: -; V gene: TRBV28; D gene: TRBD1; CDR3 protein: CASDYRDRGLYGYTF; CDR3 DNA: TGTGCCAGCGACTACCGGGACAGGGGGCTCTATGGCTACACCTTC
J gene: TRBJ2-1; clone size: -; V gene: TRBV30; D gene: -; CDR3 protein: CAWSAPREQFF; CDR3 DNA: TGTGCCTGGAGTGCTCCGAGGGAGCAGTTCTTC
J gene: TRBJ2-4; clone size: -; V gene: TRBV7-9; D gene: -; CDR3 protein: CASSLDRGGNIQYF; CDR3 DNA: TGTGCCAGCAGCTTAGACAGGGGAGGAAACATTCAGTACTTC
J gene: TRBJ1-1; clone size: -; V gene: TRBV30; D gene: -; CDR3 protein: CAWSVEGIGAEAFF; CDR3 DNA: TGTGCCTGGAGTGTGGAGGGCATAGGCGCTGAAGCTTTCTTT
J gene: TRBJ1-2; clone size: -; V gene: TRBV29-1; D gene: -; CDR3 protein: CSVRMALGYTF; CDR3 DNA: TGCAGCGTTCGGATGGCGCTAGGCTACACCTTC
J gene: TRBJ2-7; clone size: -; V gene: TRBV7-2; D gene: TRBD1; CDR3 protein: CASSPTGSSYEQYF; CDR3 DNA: TGTGCCAGCAGCCCGACAGGGAGCTCCTACGAGCAGTACTTC
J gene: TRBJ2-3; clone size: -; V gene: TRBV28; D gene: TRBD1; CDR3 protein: CASSRPGGALDTQYF; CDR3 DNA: TGTGCCAGCAGCCGCCCAGGGGGCGCATTGGATACGCAGTATTTT
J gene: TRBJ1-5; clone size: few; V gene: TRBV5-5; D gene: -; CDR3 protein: CASSANRDPGGNQPQHF; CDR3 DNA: TGTGCCAGCAGCGCGAACCGGGACCCGGGGGGCAATCAGCCCCAGCATTTT
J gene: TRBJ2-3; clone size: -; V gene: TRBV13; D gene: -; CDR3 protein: CASSLDTDTQYF; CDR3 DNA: TGTGCCAGCAGCTTAGACACAGATACGCAGTATTTT
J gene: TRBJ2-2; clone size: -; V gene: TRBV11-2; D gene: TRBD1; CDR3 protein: CASSTTGVALFF; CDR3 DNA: TGTGCCAGCAGCACGACAGGGGTTGCGCTGTTTTTT
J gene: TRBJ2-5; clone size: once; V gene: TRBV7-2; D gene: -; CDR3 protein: CASSFHGRGVETQYF; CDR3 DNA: TGTGCCAGCAGCTTCCACGGAAGGGGGGTAGAGACCCAGTACTTC
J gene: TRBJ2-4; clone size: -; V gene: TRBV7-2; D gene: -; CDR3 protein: CASSLNFAFRGDIQYF; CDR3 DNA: TGTGCCAGCAGCTTAAATTTTGCCTTTAGGGGGGACATTCAGTACTTC